The source of this TCR beta chain is a study of cytomegalovirus exposure and HLA in healthy donors (dated 2017 in TCRdb). Regarding the study in general: An earlier analysis of several hundred of the donors reported roughly 270 Gb of sequence data and some 100 million unique TCR beta sequences from about 200 million T cells. An early release covering 550 to 700 HLA-typed donors comprised about 290 gigabases of sequencing data and 85 million to 100 million unique TCR sequences. Of the approximately 400 genotyped donors, over 80% were placed in the genetic ancestry cluster associated with self-reported Caucasian donors. The study aimed to test whether signatures of past pathogen exposure could be identified by cataloging public T cell receptors. The study profiled the T cell repertoires of 550 to 700 subjects by immunosequencing and related them to cytomegalovirus serostatus. In addition to the first cohort of 650 to 800 subjects, a separate validation cohort of approximately 130 different subjects was used. To predict cytomegalovirus infection status, the study brought together high-throughput TCR immunosequencing, statistical association of individual TCRs with disease status, and machine learning. To study patterns of TCR occurrence, a later analysis re-analyzed previously published TCR beta repertoires from 550 to 800 donors and added high-resolution HLA genotyping. In the later analysis, no new phenotypic data were used to find candidate immune exposures; instead, reliance was placed on TCR beta sequences and their occurrence across donors. An earlier analysis of approximately 580 of the donors used high-throughput TCR beta sequencing to judge whether each TCR beta V gene segment behaved as functional or pseudogenic. Donor age, sex, ethnicity and CMV serostatus were collected together with the repertoire data. Genome-wide SNP genotypes for about 55% of the roughly 670 donors were used in a later genetic analysis, which treated that subset as a discovery cohort. Every repertoire in the discovery cohort had been generated on one and the same sequencing platform. Both class I and class II loci were covered by HLA typing, at four-digit resolution. Typing coverage varied by locus: roughly 620-640 donors for A, B, C, DRB1 and DQB1; roughly 560 for DQA1; about 570 for DPA1; fewer than 480 for DPB1. Five DR-DQ haplotypes were treated as single units for association and clustering because of strong linkage in the cohort. Among approximately 370 genotyped donors of the cohort, an average of roughly 230,000 unique TCR beta nucleotide sequences was sequenced per donor, of which approximately 18% were non-productive.

Worth noting for this clone: The specificity of this receptor is unknown. No base-level quality is on record; no much larger clone is a single base apart.

In total, over 600 healthy bone marrow donors made up the cohort. At the time of sampling, all cohort members were nominally healthy, though unrecorded immune exposures were likely present. The donor tested CMV seronegative, placing the donor among the approximately 360 seronegative members of the cohort. A peripheral blood sample was provided by each donor, and peripheral blood mononuclear cells were used for TCR beta sequencing. Genomic DNA was extracted from the blood cell samples with the Qiagen DNeasy Blood Extraction Kit. Overall study results and their limits: Sequencing depth was assumed to be roughly uniform across donors in the presence/absence analyses, though that assumption may not hold. HLA typing was unavailable for some donors at each locus, so association tests used only the typed subset. Cytomegalovirus status was reported to be diagnosed by the classifier with high specificity and sensitivity in both the original and validation cohorts. Several of the top co-occurrence clusters appeared to be linked to parvovirus B19, influenza, CMV and Epstein-Barr virus, according to a later analysis. The earlier analysis of some 540 of the donors excluded approximately 15 rarely observed V segments, including chromosome 9 orphons, because counts were too low. A few of the identified cytomegalovirus-associated TCR beta chains were confirmed in vitro to be specific for cytomegalovirus antigens. In a later analysis, HLA-associated TCR beta chains were found to be more clonally expanded and to have lower generation probabilities than equally common non-associated chains. The only immune exposure information available for the cohort was CMV serostatus. The study gave a list of 150 to 200 TCR beta chains associated with cytomegalovirus. In a later analysis, TCR association rates were found to vary across HLA loci, with the most associated TCRs seen for DRB1 alleles and the fewest for HLA-C alleles. A group of highly shared sequence variants was considered likely to be a technical artifact of the sequencing pipeline. Most TCR sequences were seen in very few donors, while some public TCRs were found in many individuals. The 87-base-pair reads could not distinguish some IMGT-functional V segments, including TRBV6-2 and TRBV6-3, so those segments were excluded. According to a later genetic analysis, donors in an Asian-associated ancestry cluster had fewer N-insertions in productive TCRs than the approximately 650-donor mean. Correlated functional status among segregating V segments might reflect linkage disequilibrium, but an unknown experimental factor could not be ruled out. V-gene and J-gene trimming of TCR beta chains was associated with a missense DCLRE1C variant in a later genetic analysis, and the association was replicated in an independent cohort. According to the authors, the approach could potentially be generalized to other disease states and immunological phenotypes. This cohort had only TCR beta chains sequenced, and the lack of alpha or paired-chain data limited which features could be detected. A later analysis associated 15,000 to 20,000 TCR beta sequences with specific HLA alleles at a false discovery rate of 0.05. Assigning TCR associations to individual alleles was difficult when HLA alleles, especially DR and DQ, strongly co-occurred. In a later analysis, most CMV-associated TCR beta chains were found to appear HLA-restricted, with HLA associations seemingly driven largely by CMV exposure. Broadly in line with IMGT annotations, most TCR beta V segments showed up in productive rearrangements about 87% or about 30% of the time in an earlier analysis of about 500 of the donors. A further reported finding was that TCR beta sequences accurately predicted the HLA-A and HLA-B alleles for most subjects in the first cohort.

Library method: the immunoSEQ multiplex PCR assay. For the multiplex PCR, a mixture combining 60 forward primers for TCR Vbeta segments and 13 reverse primers for TCR Jbeta segments was used. The CDR3 region of rearranged TCR beta genes was amplified from genomic DNA with a multiplex PCR assay. The amplified TCR beta libraries were sequenced on the Illumina HiSeq System as 87-base-pair reads. For the original study's pipeline: A later analysis counted around 72 million unique TCR beta chains across the roughly 700 repertoires, and about 10 million of these chains were shared by at least two donors. Raw reads were error-corrected and collapsed into unique sequences by a nearest-neighbor algorithm in which closely related sequences were merged to remove PCR and sequencing errors. Alignment of CDR3 sequences to IMGT reference sequences was used to assign V, D and J gene segments. For a sequence to be retained, at least a six-nucleotide match to both a V gene segment and a J gene segment was required. Rearrangements were classified as productive when the CDR3 lacked stop codons and remained in frame with V and J, and all other rearrangements were classified as non-productive. CDR3 was defined according to IMGT convention as the region running from the second conserved V-encoded cysteine to the conserved J-encoded phenylalanine. In an earlier analysis of 500 to 650 of the donors, sequences lacking an unambiguous match to a single V gene segment were excluded. In an earlier analysis of some 590 of the donors, V segments were called functional above 56.7% productive rearrangements and were called segregating when the between-donor standard deviation exceeded 5%. To diagnose cytomegalovirus status from the catalog of TCR beta chain sequences, a statistical classification framework was built. V and J gene assignment, in a later analysis, came from comparing TCR nucleotide sequences with IMGT/GENE-DB human TR gene sequences. Using the TCRdist pipeline, a later analysis assigned CDR3 sequences along with most-parsimonious VDJ recombination scenarios. A later analysis defined each TCR beta chain by its CDR3 amino acid sequence plus V-gene family, and excluded reads lacking a unique V-gene family. As a way to deal with suspected cross-contamination and a sequencing artifact, a later analysis dropped approximately 570 nucleotide sequences that were highly shared and had low generation probability. For each public chain, a later analysis derived a clonal expansion index from normalized ranks of inferred template counts within each repertoire. A later analysis computed generation probabilities with a VDJ recombination model fitted to out-of-frame rearrangements, and checked the results against IGoR. A later analysis scored TCR-TCR, TCR-HLA and TCR-CMV co-occurrence with hypergeometric tests, applying a repertoire-size bias correction to TCR pairs. False discovery rates were estimated in a later analysis by permuting HLA or CMV assignments 20 times. A later analysis grouped co-occurring TCRs with DBSCAN, adding TCRdist sequence similarity when clustering within HLA-allele-positive subsets. Repertoires with fewer than 30,000 or more than 120,000 public chains, plus five repertoires with anomalous nucleotide sharing, were excluded from co-occurrence clustering. Held by TCRdb, this immuneACCESS table contains in-frame sequences only and omits some clones. Under half of the omission traces to an unresolved V gene where checked; the cause of the rest is unknown. V and J calls and clone size are copied from that table; D and trimming were computed from the DNA. A total of about 130,000 clones appear in this sample, about four fifths of them only once. The ten largest clonotypes hold around 4.1% of the sample.

From the cysteine through the phenylalanine, the CDR3 covers 15 amino acids. The DNA shown is the 45-base CDR3, in frame from base 1. The germline V gene gives CDR1 as MGHDK and CDR2 as SYGVNS. V and J are trimmed by 8 bases and 5 bases, and the gene matches miss 12 bases of the junction. The sequenced sample consisted of PBMCs. The rearrangement combines TRBV25-1 with TRBJ1-1; 9 nucleotides in the junction match TRBD1. The receptor comes from a middle-aged woman in good health and CMV-seronegative. The CDR3 here reads CASGQGISGQTEAFF. The nucleotides are TGTGCCAGCGGACAGGGGATCAGCGGGCAGACTGAAGCTTTCTTT.